What follows are 19 T cell receptor beta chains derived from one specimen sequenced in a study of cytomegalovirus exposure and HLA in healthy donors. 60 Vbeta and 13 Jbeta primers were used in PCR. Profiling relied on immunoSEQ multiplex PCR, and the TCRdb table lists in-frame clones only, not all of them. The repertoire holds 100,000 to 150,000 clones, with around three quarters as singletons. Sequencing used PBMCs. These receptors were collected from a female donor in good health and CMV-seronegative.

In DNA form, the CDR3 reads TGTGCCAGCACCACAACCTGGGAGCTGTTTTTT. This gives the protein CASTTTWELFF. The chain is built from TRBV5-8 and TRBJ2-2; D is ambiguous. V lost 6 bases and J lost 9, with 9 bases in between. The CDR3 is 11 amino acids. Germline CDR1 and CDR2: SGHTS and YDEGEE. Supplemented by reference TRBV5-8 and TRBJ2-2, the full variable domain reads EAGVTQSPTHLIKTRGQQATLRCSPISGHTSVYWYQQALGLGLQFLLWYDEGEERNRGNFPPRFSGRQFPNYSSELNVNALELEDSALYLCASTTTWELFFGEGSRLTVL.

V usage is TRBV6-6 and J usage is TRBJ1-4; unclear D gene. Trimming cost V 3 bases and J 8 bases, with 4 bases left between them. The CDR3 sequence is 11 residues long. The germline CDR1 and CDR2 sequences are MNHNY and SVGAGI (reference sequence). CDR3 coding DNA: TGTGCCAGCAGTTATCAAGAAAAACTGTTTTTT. This codes for CASSYQEKLFF.

V is TRBV5-4 and J is TRBJ1-2; D possibly corresponds to TRBD1 (6 bases). CDR3 length: 15 residues. From germline, CDR1 is SGHNT and CDR2 YYREEE (reference sequence). The germline V and J ends were trimmed by 5 bases and 4 bases, with 18 bases remaining between them. The DNA for the CDR3 is TGTGCCAGCAGACGCCCCGGGGACAACGTCTATGGCTACACCTTC. It yields the protein CASRRPGDNVYGYTF.

This clone was seen more than once but under ten times. V usage is TRBV5-8 and J usage is TRBJ2-5; 7 nucleotides align to TRBD1. Germline V gene data show CDR1 as SGHTS and CDR2 as YDEGEE. J gave up 2 bases and V 2 bases, and 3 bases lay outside the gene matches. CDR3 length equals 14 residues. This CDR3 is CASSFETGQETQYF. DNA of the CDR3: TGTGCCAGCAGCTTTGAGACAGGGCAAGAGACCCAGTACTTC.

V and J are TRBV5-4 and TRBJ2-1; 9 nucleotides align to TRBD2. The length of the CDR3 is 16 residues. The V segment lost 0 bases and the J segment 8 bases; nucleotides outside the gene matches: 9. The V gene's germline CDR1 is SGHNT and CDR2 YYREEE (reference sequence). The CDR3 loop reads CASSLVGTSNLDEQFF. The CDR3 nucleotides read TGTGCCAGCAGCTTGGTCGGGACTAGCAACCTCGATGAGCAGTTCTTC. The full variable domain, with the rest looked up from reference TRBV5-4 and TRBJ2-1, is ETGVTQSPTHLIKTRGQQVTLRCSSQSGHNTVSWYQQALGQGPQFIFQYYREEENGRGNFPPRFSGLQFPNYSSELNVNALELDDSALYLCASSLVGTSNLDEQFFGPGTRLTVL.

The V gene is TRBV30, the J gene TRBJ1-5, with a weak D call TRBD1 (6 bases). Trimming removed 5 bases from V and 9 bases from J, with 17 bases in between. This CDR3 contains 13 residues. Germline V lookup: CDR1 GTSNPN, CDR2 SVGIG (reference sequence). CDR3 DNA: TGTGCCTGGGAAACTCAGGGGATCAGGCCCCAGCATTTT. The encoded protein is CAWETQGIRPQHF.

The rearrangement uses TRBV4-1 and TRBJ1-3; the D gene is possibly TRBD1 (6 bases). This CDR3 spans 15 amino acids. The V end was cut by 2 bases, the J end by 2 bases, with 10 bases between. CDR1 is MGHRA, CDR2 YSYEKL, per germline. This CDR3 reads CASSQTAGAGNTIYF. The CDR3 nucleotides read TGCGCCAGCAGCCAAACAGCAGGGGCTGGAAACACCATATATTTT.

The chain has TRBV14 and TRBJ2-2; TRBD2 aligns across 9 bases. The germline CDR1 and CDR2 sequences are SGHDN and FVKESK. Trimming took 1 base from V and 7 from J; bases not matched to a gene: 4. The CDR3 consists of 15 residues. CDR3: CASSQGGRAIGELFF. In DNA, the CDR3 is TGTGCCAGCAGCCAAGGCGGGAGGGCCATCGGGGAGCTGTTTTTT.

The chain has TRBV19 and TRBJ2-2, with 9 bases fitting TRBD1. V lost 5 bases and J lost 3; bases outside the gene matches: 7. CDR3 length: 16 amino acids. Germline lookup yields CDR1 LNHDA and CDR2 SQIVND (reference sequence). The CDR3 DNA sequence: TGTGCCAGTAGTCAGACAGGGGGGATGGACACCGGGGAGCTGTTTTTT. Translated: CASSQTGGMDTGELFF.

The chain combines TRBV6-1 with TRBJ2-3; the match to TRBD1 covers 9 bases. Germline values: CDR1 MNHNS, CDR2 SASEGT. This CDR3 region has 15 residues. The V gene end was trimmed by 5 bases and the J gene end by 5 bases; junction bases not matched to a gene: 8. CDR3 residues: CASSTGTGIIDTQYF. CDR3 nucleotide sequence: TGTGCCAGCAGTACCGGGACAGGGATCATAGATACGCAGTATTTT.

In the case of this clone: At one boundary the junction diverges from the germline segment, which might be a read error. The genes are TRBV7-9 and TRBJ1-6, with D perhaps TRBD1 (6 bases). The CDR3 length is 14 residues. Germline V gene lookup returns CDR1 SEHNR and CDR2 FQNEAQ (reference sequence). The CDR3 loop reads CSSSLVSGVSPLHF. CDR3 sequence (DNA): TGTTCCAGCAGCTTAGTCTCAGGGGTATCGCCCCTCCACTTT.

This chain connects TRBV28 to TRBJ2-5; possibly TRBD2 for D (6 bases). Germline V gene sequence: CDR1 MDHEN, CDR2 SYDVKM. Trimming took 2 bases from V and 6 from J, leaving 16 bases between them. This CDR3 contains 15 residues. The DNA for the CDR3 is TGTGCCAGCAGTTTACCCGCGGAGGGGATCCAGACCCAGTACTTC. Translated: CASSLPAEGIQTQYF.

CDR3 sequence (DNA): TGTGCCAGCAGTGAAACAGACAATCAGCCCCAGCATTTT. Protein product: CASSETDNQPQHF. The chain combines TRBV6-1 with TRBJ1-5; the D is unclear. Germline lookup yields CDR1 MNHNS and CDR2 SASEGT. V was cut by 2 bases and J by 3 bases, with 5 bases left in between. The CDR3 spans 13 residues.

V and J are TRBV7-6 and TRBJ1-5, with TRBD1 matching over 9 bases. Trimming at V came to 3 bases and at J to 6 bases, leaving 6 bases not matched to a gene. This CDR3 contains 15 residues. Germline-derived CDR1 and CDR2 are SGHVS and FNYEAQ. This CDR3 reads CASSLAGQGTQPQHF. In nucleotides, the CDR3 is TGTGCCAGCAGCTTGGCGGGACAGGGTACTCAGCCCCAGCATTTT.

This clone was seen a single time. V usage is TRBV6-5 and J usage is TRBJ2-7; weak D call: TRBD2 (6 bases). With 5 bases removed from V and 5 bases from J, the gap between germline ends came to 7 bases. Germline CDR1 reads MNHEY; CDR2 reads SVGAGI. CDR3 length equals 11 residues. The CDR3 protein is CASSGGNEQYF. CDR3 nucleotides: TGTGCCAGCAGTGGGGGGAACGAGCAGTACTTC.

The rearrangement uses TRBV27 and TRBJ2-2; 8 bases line up with TRBD1. The germline CDR1 and CDR2 sequences are MNHEY and SMNVEV (reference sequence). The CDR3 runs to 14 residues. Trimming at V came to 6 bases and at J to 6 bases, leaving 6 bases not matched to a gene. The CDR3 DNA reads as TGTGCCAGCAGCTCACAGACAGGGGCCGGGGAGCTGTTTTTT. It is translated as CASSSQTGAGELFF.

Here the CDR3 reads CASSVGGTGTASLTDTQYF. The CDR3 DNA follows: TGTGCCAGCAGCGTTGGGGGGACCGGGACAGCAAGTTTAACGGATACGCAGTATTTT. This chain links TRBV9 with TRBJ2-3; D is perhaps TRBD1 (7 bases). Germline V gene data show CDR1 as SGDLS and CDR2 as YYNGEE. Trimming removed 2 bases from V and 6 bases from J, with 28 bases in between. This CDR3 is built from 19 residues.

The chain joins TRBV15 to TRBJ1-4; D might be TRBD1 (5 bases). Germline lookup yields CDR1 LNHNV and CDR2 YYDKDF (reference sequence). V dropped 0 bases and J dropped 4 bases, with 12 bases sitting between them. The CDR3 is 16 residues long. Here the CDR3 DNA reads TGTGCCACCAGCAGAGATCGTGGAGGGGTTAATGAAAAACTGTTTTTT. It yields the protein CATSRDRGGVNEKLFF. The entire variable domain, with the rest obtained from reference TRBV15 and TRBJ1-4, is as follows: DAMVIQNPRYQVTQFGKPVTLSCSQTLNHNVMYWYQQKSSQAPKLLFHYYDKDFNNEADTPDNFQSRRPNTSFCFLDIRSPGLGDTAMYLCATSRDRGGVNEKLFFGSGTQLSVL.

The chain carries TRBV28 and TRBJ2-5, with D hard to call. Trimming took off 6 bases at V and 1 base at J, with 21 bases between the two ends. The germline CDR1 and CDR2 sequences are MDHEN and SYDVKM. This CDR3 is 17 amino acids long. The CDR3 here is CASSRQATRPTQETQYF. CDR3 DNA sequence: TGTGCCAGCAGCCGACAAGCTACCAGACCAACCCAAGAGACCCAGTACTTC.